The clone carrying this T cell receptor beta chain was seen ten or more times. V shed 2 bases and J shed 1 base, with 11 bases lying between them. The V gene's germline CDR1 is KGHSH and CDR2 LQKENI. This CDR3 contains 16 residues. This sample is drawn from a study of low-dose radiotherapy and immunotherapy resistance in tumors. About the study: Members of Cohort 2 were treated with 1 Gy per fraction every two weeks; their total was 13 Gy over 26 weeks.

TRAV- and TRBV-specific primers were used for first-strand cDNA, which covered alpha and beta chains. With a V-primer adapter and a constant-region primer, TCRs were amplified for approximately 20 PCR cycles. Via MiXCR, TCRdb re-called the reads, giving one row per CDR3 protein. The sample records more than 50,000 distinct CDR3 sequences, roughly 29% being singletons. Sample time point: before trial treatment. Donors, who were enrolled in a single-arm phase I dose-escalation trial, received nivolumab, ipilimumab, aspirin, low-dose cyclophosphamide and low-dose radiotherapy. Eligibility required advanced solid tumors lacking tumor-infiltrating lymphocytes.

Sequenced here: PBMCs, sampled before treatment. V and J are TRBV18 and TRBJ2-2; D not resolved. The origin of this receptor is a male donor with rectosigmoid adenocarcinoma. CDR3 region: CASSPVHLQNTGELFF. The DNA of the CDR3 is TGTGCCAGCTCACCAGTTCACCTCCAGAACACCGGGGAGCTGTTTTTT.